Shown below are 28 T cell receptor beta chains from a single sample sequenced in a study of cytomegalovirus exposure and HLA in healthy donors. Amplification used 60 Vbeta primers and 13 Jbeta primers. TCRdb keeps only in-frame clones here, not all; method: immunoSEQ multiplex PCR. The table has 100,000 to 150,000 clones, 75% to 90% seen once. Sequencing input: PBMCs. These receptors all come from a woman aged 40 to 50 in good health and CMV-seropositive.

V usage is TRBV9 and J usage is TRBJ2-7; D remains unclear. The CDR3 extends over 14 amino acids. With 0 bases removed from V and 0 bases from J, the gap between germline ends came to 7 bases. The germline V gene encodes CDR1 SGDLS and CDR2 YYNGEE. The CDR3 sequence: CASSVDGSSYEQYF. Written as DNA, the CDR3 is TGTGCCAGCAGCGTAGATGGTAGCTCCTACGAGCAGTACTTC.

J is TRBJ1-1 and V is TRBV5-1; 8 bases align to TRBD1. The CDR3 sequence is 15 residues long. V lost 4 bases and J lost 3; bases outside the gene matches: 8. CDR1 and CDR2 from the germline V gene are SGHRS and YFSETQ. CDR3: CASSKDRGMYTEAFF. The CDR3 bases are TGCGCCAGCAGCAAAGACAGGGGAATGTACACTGAAGCTTTCTTT. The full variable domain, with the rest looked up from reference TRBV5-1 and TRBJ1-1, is KAGVTQTPRYLIKTRGQQVTLSCSPISGHRSVSWYQQTPGQGLQFLFEYFSETQRNKGNFPGRFSGRQFSNSRSEMNVSTLELGDSALYLCASSKDRGMYTEAFFGQGTRLTVV.

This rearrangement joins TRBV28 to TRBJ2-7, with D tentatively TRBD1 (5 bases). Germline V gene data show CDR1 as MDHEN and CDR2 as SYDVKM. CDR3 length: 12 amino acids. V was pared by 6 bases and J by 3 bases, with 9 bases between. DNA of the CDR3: TGTGCCAGCAGCCTACAGGACTACGAGCAGTACTTC. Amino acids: CASSLQDYEQYF.

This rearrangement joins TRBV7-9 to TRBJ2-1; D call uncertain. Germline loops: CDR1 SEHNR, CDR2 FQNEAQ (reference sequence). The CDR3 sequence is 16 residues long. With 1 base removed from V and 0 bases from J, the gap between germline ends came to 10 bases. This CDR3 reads CASSLGWANSYNEQFF. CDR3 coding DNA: TGTGCCAGCAGCTTAGGATGGGCCAACTCCTACAATGAGCAGTTCTTC.

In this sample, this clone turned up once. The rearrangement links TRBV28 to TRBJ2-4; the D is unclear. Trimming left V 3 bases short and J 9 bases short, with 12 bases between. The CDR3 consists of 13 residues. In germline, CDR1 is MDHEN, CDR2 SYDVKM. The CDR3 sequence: CASSFGTDGIQYF. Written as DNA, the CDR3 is TGTGCCAGCAGTTTTGGTACTGATGGCATTCAGTACTTC.

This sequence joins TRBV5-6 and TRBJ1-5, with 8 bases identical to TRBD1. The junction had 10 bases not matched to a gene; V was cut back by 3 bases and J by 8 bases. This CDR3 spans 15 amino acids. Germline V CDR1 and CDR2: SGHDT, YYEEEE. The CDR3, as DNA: TGTGCCAGCAGCTGGCAGGGGGCGAGTAGAGAGCCCCAGCATTTT. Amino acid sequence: CASSWQGASREPQHF.

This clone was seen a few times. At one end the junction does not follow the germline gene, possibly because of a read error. As DNA, the CDR3 is TGTGCCAGCAGCCTAGGGACAGGGACTGAAGCTTTCTTT. This codes for CASSLGTGTEAFF. The V gene is TRBV13, the J gene TRBJ1-1; TRBD1 aligns across 9 bases. The CDR3 contains 13 residues. The V gene's germline CDR1 is PRHDT and CDR2 FYEKMQ (reference sequence).

In nucleotides, the CDR3 is TGCGCCAGCAGCCAAAGCAGGGTGGGGAACACTGAAGCTTTCTTT. Its protein product is CASSQSRVGNTEAFF. V usage is TRBV4-3 and J usage is TRBJ1-1; the D gene is possibly TRBD1 (5 bases). The CDR3 loop spans 15 amino acids. CDR1 is LGHNA, CDR2 YSLEER, per germline. The ends were cut back, 2 bases at V and 1 base at J, with 11 bases in the middle.

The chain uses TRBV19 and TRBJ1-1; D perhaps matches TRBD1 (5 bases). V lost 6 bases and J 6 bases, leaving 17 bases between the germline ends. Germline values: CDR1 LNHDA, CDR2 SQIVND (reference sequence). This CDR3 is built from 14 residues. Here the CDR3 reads CASRVAGGVAEAFF. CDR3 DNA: TGTGCCAGTAGGGTCGCGGGAGGGGTTGCTGAAGCTTTCTTT.

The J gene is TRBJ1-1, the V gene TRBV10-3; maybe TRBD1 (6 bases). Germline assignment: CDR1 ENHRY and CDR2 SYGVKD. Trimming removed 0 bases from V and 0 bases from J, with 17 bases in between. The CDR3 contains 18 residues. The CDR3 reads CAISESDYTGWVNTEAFF. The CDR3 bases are TGTGCCATCAGTGAGTCAGATTATACAGGGTGGGTGAACACTGAAGCTTTCTTT.

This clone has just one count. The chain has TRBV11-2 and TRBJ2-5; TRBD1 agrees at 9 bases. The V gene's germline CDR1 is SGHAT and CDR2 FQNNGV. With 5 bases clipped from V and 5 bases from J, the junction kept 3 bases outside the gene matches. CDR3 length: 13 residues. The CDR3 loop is CASSRDRGETQYF. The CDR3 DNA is TGTGCCAGCAGCCGTGACAGGGGGGAGACCCAGTACTTC.

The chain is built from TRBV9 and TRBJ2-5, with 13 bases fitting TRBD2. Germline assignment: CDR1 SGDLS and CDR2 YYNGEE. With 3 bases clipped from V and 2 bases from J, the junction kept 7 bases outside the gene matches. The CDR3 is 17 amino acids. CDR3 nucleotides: TGTGCCAGCAGCGCTCTGGGACTAGCGGGGACGCAAGAGACCCAGTACTTC. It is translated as CASSALGLAGTQETQYF.

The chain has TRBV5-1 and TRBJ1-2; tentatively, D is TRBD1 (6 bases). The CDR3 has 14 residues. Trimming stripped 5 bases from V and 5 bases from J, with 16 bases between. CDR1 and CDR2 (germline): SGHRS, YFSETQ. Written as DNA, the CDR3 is TGCGCCAGCAGAGCTGACACAGGGAGTTATGGCTACACCTTC. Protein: CASRADTGSYGYTF. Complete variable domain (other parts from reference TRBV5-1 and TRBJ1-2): KAGVTQTPRYLIKTRGQQVTLSCSPISGHRSVSWYQQTPGQGLQFLFEYFSETQRNKGNFPGRFSGRQFSNSRSEMNVSTLELGDSALYLCASRADTGSYGYTFGSGTRLTVV.

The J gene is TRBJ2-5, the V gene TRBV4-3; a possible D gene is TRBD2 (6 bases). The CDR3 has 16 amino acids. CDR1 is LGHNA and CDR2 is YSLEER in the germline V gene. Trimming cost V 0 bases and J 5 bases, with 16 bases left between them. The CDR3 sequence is CASSQDLQGGAETQYF. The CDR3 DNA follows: TGCGCCAGCAGCCAAGATCTCCAGGGAGGTGCGGAGACCCAGTACTTC.

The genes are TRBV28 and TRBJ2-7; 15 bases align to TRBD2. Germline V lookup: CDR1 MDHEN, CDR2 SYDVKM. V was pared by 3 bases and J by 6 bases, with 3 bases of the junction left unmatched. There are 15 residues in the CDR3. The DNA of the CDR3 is TGTGCCAGCAGTTTGTGGGGACTAGCGGGAGGCGAGCAGTACTTC. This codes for CASSLWGLAGGEQYF. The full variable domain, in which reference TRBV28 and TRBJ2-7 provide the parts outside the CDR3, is DVKVTQSSRYLVKRTGEKVFLECVQDMDHENMFWYRQDPGLGLRLIYFSYDVKMKEKGDIPEGYSVSREKKERFSLILESASTNQTSMYLCASSLWGLAGGEQYFGPGTRLTVT.

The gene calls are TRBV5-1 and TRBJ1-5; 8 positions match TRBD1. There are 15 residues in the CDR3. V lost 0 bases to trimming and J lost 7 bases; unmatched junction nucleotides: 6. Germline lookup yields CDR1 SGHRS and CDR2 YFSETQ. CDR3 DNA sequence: TGCGCCAGCAGCTTGGGGACAGGGAAGGCCCAGCCCCAGCATTTT. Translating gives CASSLGTGKAQPQHF. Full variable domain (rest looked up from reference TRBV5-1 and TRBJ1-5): KAGVTQTPRYLIKTRGQQVTLSCSPISGHRSVSWYQQTPGQGLQFLFEYFSETQRNKGNFPGRFSGRQFSNSRSEMNVSTLELGDSALYLCASSLGTGKAQPQHFGDGTRLSIL.

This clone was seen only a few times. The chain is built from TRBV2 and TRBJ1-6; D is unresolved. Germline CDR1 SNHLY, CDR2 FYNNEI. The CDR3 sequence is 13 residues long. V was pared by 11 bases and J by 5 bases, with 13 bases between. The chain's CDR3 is CASHGTDNSPLHF. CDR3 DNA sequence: TGTGCCTCCCACGGTACAGATAATTCACCCCTCCACTTT.

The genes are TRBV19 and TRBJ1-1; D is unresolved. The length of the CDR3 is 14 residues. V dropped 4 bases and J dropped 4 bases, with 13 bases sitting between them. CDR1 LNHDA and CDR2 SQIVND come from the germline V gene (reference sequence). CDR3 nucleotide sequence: TGTGCCAGTAGTACAGGCAGAGGGTCCACTGAAGCTTTCTTT. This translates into CASSTGRGSTEAFF.

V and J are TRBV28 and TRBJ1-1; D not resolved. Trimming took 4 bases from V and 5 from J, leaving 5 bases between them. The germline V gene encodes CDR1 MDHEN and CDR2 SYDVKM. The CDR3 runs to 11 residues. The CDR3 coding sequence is TGTGCCAGCAGTTACGGGACTGAAGCTTTCTTT. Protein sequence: CASSYGTEAFF.

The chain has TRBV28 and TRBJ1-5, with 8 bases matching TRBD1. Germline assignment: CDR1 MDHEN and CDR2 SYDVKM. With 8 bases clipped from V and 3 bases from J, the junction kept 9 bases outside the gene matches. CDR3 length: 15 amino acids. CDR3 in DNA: TGTGCCAGCGAACTGGCAGGGGGCTCCAATCAGCCCCAGCATTTT. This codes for CASELAGGSNQPQHF.

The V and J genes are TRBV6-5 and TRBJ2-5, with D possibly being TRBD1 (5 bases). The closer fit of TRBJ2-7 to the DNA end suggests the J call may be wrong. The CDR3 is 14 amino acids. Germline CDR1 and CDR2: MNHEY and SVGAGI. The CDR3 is CASSPSTVYYEQYF. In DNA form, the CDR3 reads TGTGCCAGCAGTCCTTCGACAGTTTACTACGAGCAGTACTTC.

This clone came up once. The CDR3 loop is CASSSGQGFPYEQYF. In DNA form, the CDR3 reads TGCGCCAGCAGCTCTGGACAGGGGTTCCCCTACGAGCAGTACTTC. The genes are TRBV5-1 and TRBJ2-7, with TRBD1 matching over 9 bases. Germline V gene sequence: CDR1 SGHRS, CDR2 YFSETQ. There are 15 residues in the CDR3. With V trimmed by 3 bases and J by 2 bases, 6 bases remained unmatched.

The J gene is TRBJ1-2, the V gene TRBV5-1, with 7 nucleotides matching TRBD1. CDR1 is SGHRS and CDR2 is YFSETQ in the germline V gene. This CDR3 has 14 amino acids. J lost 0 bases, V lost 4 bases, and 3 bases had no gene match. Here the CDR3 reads CASSRDSTNYGYTF. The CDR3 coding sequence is TGCGCCAGCAGCCGGGACAGCACTAACTATGGCTACACCTTC.

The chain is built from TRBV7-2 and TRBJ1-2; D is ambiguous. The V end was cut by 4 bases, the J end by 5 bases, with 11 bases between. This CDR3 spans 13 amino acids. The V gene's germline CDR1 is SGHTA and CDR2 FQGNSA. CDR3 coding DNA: TGTGCCAGCAGCTCATACATCACATATGGCTACACCTTC. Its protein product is CASSSYITYGYTF.

The CDR3 DNA reads TGTGCCATCAGTGGAGGGACTAGCTTCACAGATACGCAGTATTTT. Its protein is CAISGGTSFTDTQYF. The rearrangement uses TRBV10-3 and TRBJ2-3; TRBD2 aligns across 9 bases. The CDR3 is 15 amino acids. J gave up 2 bases and V 4 bases, and 4 bases lay outside the gene matches. Germline CDR1 and CDR2: ENHRY and SYGVKD.

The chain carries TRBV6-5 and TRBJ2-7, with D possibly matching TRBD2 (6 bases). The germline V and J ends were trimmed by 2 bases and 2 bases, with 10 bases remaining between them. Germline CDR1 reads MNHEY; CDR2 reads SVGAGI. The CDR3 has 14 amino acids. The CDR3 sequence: CASSYGGVPYEQYF. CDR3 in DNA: TGTGCCAGCAGTTACGGCGGGGTCCCCTACGAGCAGTACTTC.

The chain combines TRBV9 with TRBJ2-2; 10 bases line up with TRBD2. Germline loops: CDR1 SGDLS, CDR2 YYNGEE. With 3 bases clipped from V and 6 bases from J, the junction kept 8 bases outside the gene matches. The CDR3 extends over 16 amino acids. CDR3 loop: CASSASGTSVPGELFF. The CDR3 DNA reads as TGTGCCAGCAGCGCTTCCGGGACTAGCGTACCCGGGGAGCTGTTTTTT.

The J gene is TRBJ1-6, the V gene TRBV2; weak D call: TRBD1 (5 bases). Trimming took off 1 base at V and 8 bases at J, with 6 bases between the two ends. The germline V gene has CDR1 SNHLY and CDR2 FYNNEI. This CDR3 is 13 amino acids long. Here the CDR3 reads CASSEEGDSPLHF. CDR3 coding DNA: TGTGCCAGCAGTGAAGAAGGGGATTCACCCCTCCACTTT.